A selection of T cell receptor beta chains follows, all from one sample in a study of post-analysis software for immune sequencing data. TCRdb itself ran the PCR reads through MiXCR, one entry per CDR3 protein. Among roughly 540,000 distinct CDR3 sequences, 34% were seen once, and the ten largest hold approximately 6%. What was sequenced was blood. Receptor source: a girl under 18 with multiple sclerosis. Both conserved end residues are part of each CDR3. A D gene is named only where the DNA matches it firmly. Part of the rows lack a size; the others show once, few, many or a class for expanded clones.

size: -
J: TRBJ1-2
D: TRBD1
V: TRBV29-1
DNA: TGCAGCGAGCGGACAGGGGCGGACTATGGCTACACCTTC
CDR3: CSERTGADYGYTF

size: -
J: TRBJ1-2
D: -
V: TRBV4-1
DNA: TGCGCCAGCAGCCAAGAGCCGGACGGCCCGTATGGCTACACCTTC
CDR3: CASSQEPDGPYGYTF

size: -
J: TRBJ2-5
D: TRBD2
V: TRBV5-1
DNA: TGCGCCAGCAGCTTGGCCGGGACTAACAATGAGCAGTACTTC
CDR3: CASSLAGTNNEQYF

size: -
J: TRBJ2-7
D: TRBD1
V: TRBV24-1
DNA: TGTGCCACCTCTGGACAGGGAAACGAGCAGTACTTC
CDR3: CATSGQGNEQYF

size: few
J: TRBJ1-2
D: -
V: TRBV2
DNA: TGTGCCAGCAGTGAAGGGGGAGGGCGAGTTCGTGGCTACACCTTC
CDR3: CASSEGGGRVRGYTF

size: few
J: TRBJ1-2
D: -
V: TRBV6-5
DNA: TGTGCCAGCAGTTACTCGATTCGGGGTCAAGGCTACACCTTC
CDR3: CASSYSIRGQGYTF

size: -
J: TRBJ2-1
D: TRBD2
V: TRBV9
DNA: TGTGCCAGCAGCGTAGTTGCAGCGGGGGGGCCGGGGGAGCAGTTCTTC
CDR3: CASSVVAAGGPGEQFF

size: many
J: TRBJ2-3
D: -
V: TRBV6-5
DNA: TGTGCCAGCAGTGAGGAGGACAGAAGCACAGATACGCAGTATTTT
CDR3: CASSEEDRSTDTQYF

size: many
J: TRBJ2-7
D: -
V: TRBV5-6
DNA: TGTGCCAGCAGCTTGGAACTCTCCATAGACGACAGCTCCTACGAGCAGTACTTC
CDR3: CASSLELSIDDSSYEQYF

size: once
J: TRBJ2-1
D: TRBD2
V: TRBV6-1
DNA: TGTGCCAGCAGTGAAGGTGCGGGGGACCCCTACAATGAGCAGTTCTTC
CDR3: CASSEGAGDPYNEQFF

size: once
J: TRBJ1-1
D: TRBD1
V: TRBV20-1
DNA: TGCAGTGCTATCAGCCCGGACAGGGGGCCCGCTGAAGCTTTCTTT
CDR3: CSAISPDRGPAEAFF

size: few
J: TRBJ2-7
D: TRBD1
V: TRBV5-5
DNA: TGTGCCAGCAGTTATGGACAGGGGAACTTCTACGAGCAGTACTTC
CDR3: CASSYGQGNFYEQYF

size: -
J: TRBJ1-2
D: -
V: TRBV4-2
DNA: TGTGCCAGCAGCCAAGAAGAAACCGACTATGGCTACACCTTC
CDR3: CASSQEETDYGYTF

size: -
J: TRBJ1-2
D: -
V: TRBV5-1
DNA: TGCGCCAGCAGCTTGTCCCCAGGGACGGCCTATGGCTACACCTTC
CDR3: CASSLSPGTAYGYTF

size: few
J: TRBJ2-1
D: TRBD2
V: TRBV5-1
DNA: TGCGCCAGCAGCCCCCCGGGACTAGCGGAGAAAGATGAGCAGTTCTTC
CDR3: CASSPPGLAEKDEQFF

size: few
J: TRBJ2-3
D: -
V: TRBV7-9
DNA: TGTGCCAGCAGTCAAATACAGGGCCCAGATACGCAGTATTTT
CDR3: CASSQIQGPDTQYF

size: few
J: TRBJ2-3
D: -
V: TRBV5-6
DNA: TGTGCCAGCAGCTTAAAGGGGCAGGGTGGACTAGATACGCAGTATTTT
CDR3: CASSLKGQGGLDTQYF

size: -
J: TRBJ1-2
D: TRBD1
V: TRBV6-5
DNA: TGTGCCAGCAGTTACTCGAGGGGACAGTCCTATGGCTACACCTTC
CDR3: CASSYSRGQSYGYTF

size: -
J: TRBJ2-7
D: -
V: TRBV3-1
DNA: TGTGCCAGCAGCCAGGGGTGGGAGCAGTACTTC
CDR3: CASSQGWEQYF

size: -
J: TRBJ2-1
D: TRBD2
V: TRBV3-1
DNA: TGTGCCAGCAGCCAAGATCAGCGGGGCTACTACAATGAGCAGTTCTTC
CDR3: CASSQDQRGYYNEQFF

size: few
J: TRBJ2-5
D: -
V: TRBV19
DNA: TGTGCCAGTAGCCCGGCGGGGAACCAAGAGACCCAGTACTTC
CDR3: CASSPAGNQETQYF

size: -
J: TRBJ2-6
D: -
V: TRBV19
DNA: TGTGCCAGTAGTATAGAGGTTGGGGCCAACGTCCTGACTTTC
CDR3: CASSIEVGANVLTF

size: -
J: TRBJ2-1
D: -
V: TRBV7-2
DNA: TGTGCCAGCAGCTTAGCAAAACACAATGAGCAGTTCTTC
CDR3: CASSLAKHNEQFF

size: -
J: TRBJ2-7
D: -
V: TRBV29-1
DNA: TGCAGCGCTGCCGGGACACAAAGAGGCGAGCAGTACTTC
CDR3: CSAAGTQRGEQYF

size: few
J: TRBJ1-2
D: TRBD1
V: TRBV20-1
DNA: TGCAGTGGGGTTAGCTCAGGGGGAGCTAACTATGGCTACACCTTC
CDR3: CSGVSSGGANYGYTF

size: -
J: TRBJ2-5
D: TRBD2
V: TRBV6-5
DNA: TGTGCCAGCAGTTACTCGAAAGTCAGCGGGGGCCGCTACAATGAGCAGTACTTC
CDR3: CASSYSKVSGGRYNEQYF

size: many
J: TRBJ2-7
D: -
V: TRBV20-1
DNA: TGCAGTGCTAGAGGGACAGCGGGGGAGCAGTACTTC
CDR3: CSARGTAGEQYF

size: -
J: TRBJ2-7
D: -
V: TRBV20-1
DNA: TGCAGTGCTAGAGGTCTCTCAGGGGTAGCCTACGAGCAGTACTTC
CDR3: CSARGLSGVAYEQYF

size: -
J: TRBJ2-3
D: -
V: TRBV20-1
DNA: TGCAGTGCTAGGCCCCCGGGGGCTGTGCGAGATACGCAGTATTTT
CDR3: CSARPPGAVRDTQYF

size: few
J: TRBJ2-5
D: -
V: TRBV10-3
DNA: TGTGCCATCAGTGAGCCGGGACTTGCGGGGGAGACCCAGTACTTC
CDR3: CAISEPGLAGETQYF

size: -
J: TRBJ1-4
D: -
V: TRBV7-8
DNA: TGTGCCAGCAGCTTAAAGCGGGGGGTCGATGAAAAACTGTTTTTT
CDR3: CASSLKRGVDEKLFF

size: -
J: TRBJ2-5
D: TRBD2
V: TRBV5-1
DNA: TGCGCCAGCGCCGACGGGGGGTTGGCGACCCAGTACTTC
CDR3: CASADGGLATQYF

size: few
J: TRBJ2-7
D: -
V: TRBV6-1
DNA: TGTGCCAGCACCAAGAAGGAGTCCTACGAGCAGTACTTC
CDR3: CASTKKESYEQYF

size: -
J: TRBJ1-4
D: TRBD1
V: TRBV12-3/TRBV12-4
DNA: TGTGCCAACAGTTTCGGCAGGGGGCAGGAAAAACTGTTTTTT
CDR3: CANSFGRGQEKLFF

size: -
J: TRBJ1-5
D: TRBD1
V: TRBV27
DNA: TGTGCCAGCAGGGACAGGGGGCGCAGAAATCAGCCCCAGCATTTT
CDR3: CASRDRGRRNQPQHF

size: few
J: TRBJ2-3
D: -
V: TRBV7-9
DNA: TGTGCCAGCATGCCGGGAGTAACTAGCACAGATACGCAGTATTTT
CDR3: CASMPGVTSTDTQYF

size: -
J: TRBJ2-7
D: TRBD1
V: TRBV20-1
DNA: TGCAGTGCTAGACAGACAGGGGGTCGATACGAGCAGTACTTC
CDR3: CSARQTGGRYEQYF

size: few
J: TRBJ2-7
D: TRBD2
V: TRBV2
DNA: TGTGCCAGCAGTGCGCGGGGACTAGCGGGCTACGAGCAGTACTTC
CDR3: CASSARGLAGYEQYF

size: few
J: TRBJ2-1
D: -
V: TRBV12-3/TRBV12-4
DNA: TGTGCCAGCAGTTTAGTAGCGGCCGGATACAATGAGCAGTTCTTC
CDR3: CASSLVAAGYNEQFF

size: -
J: TRBJ2-1
D: TRBD2
V: TRBV7-2
DNA: TGTGCCAGCAGAAGGGGACTAGCTCGCAATGAGCAGTTCTTC
CDR3: CASRRGLARNEQFF